Each of the 21 T cell receptor beta chains below was sequenced from the same sample in a study of blood T cells in healthy people across ages. Primers used in a second PCR of roughly 7 to 12 cycles were a sample-barcoded 5' primer and a J-beta primer mix. Each CDR3 protein gets one entry after TCRdb re-called the 5' RACE reads with MiXCR. The sample includes over 550,000 distinct CDR3 sequences, about 30% of them seen just once. The sample was blood. Receptor source: a woman of 80 years or more in good health.

This clonotype came up many times. The chain carries TRBV28 and TRBJ2-3; 12 positions agree with TRBD2. Germline assignment: CDR1 MDHEN and CDR2 SYDVKM. The CDR3 consists of 15 residues. With 6 bases clipped from V and 3 bases from J, the junction kept 4 bases outside the gene matches. The CDR3 region is CASRKTSGGTDTQYF. The DNA for the CDR3 is TGTGCCAGCAGAAAGACTAGCGGGGGTACAGATACGCAGTATTTT. Variable domain in full (rest from reference TRBV28 and TRBJ2-3): DVKVTQSSRYLVKRTGEKVFLECVQDMDHENMFWYRQDPGLGLRLIYFSYDVKMKEKGDIPEGYSVSREKKERFSLILESASTNQTSMYLCASRKTSGGTDTQYFGPGTRLTVL.

This clonotype was counted many times. The V gene is TRBV7-2, the J gene TRBJ2-5, with D maybe TRBD1 (7 bases). The V end was cut by 5 bases, the J end by 4 bases, with 20 bases between. This CDR3 is built from 16 residues. In germline, CDR1 is SGHTA, CDR2 FQGNSA. The CDR3 here is CASSQGVGGLGETQYF. The CDR3 nucleotides read TGTGCCAGCAGCCAGGGGGTGGGGGGCCTAGGAGAGACCCAGTACTTC.

Comment on this clonotype: A much bigger clone sits one base away, suggesting this may be a read error. This sequence joins TRBV2 and TRBJ2-3; 7 positions match TRBD1. This CDR3 has 12 residues. Germline-derived CDR1 and CDR2 are SNHLY and FYNNEI. V lost 11 bases, J lost 5 bases, and 7 bases stayed unmatched. The CDR3 coding sequence is TGTGCCCGACAGGGCAGGGGAGATACGCAGTATTTT. It encodes CARQGRGDTQYF.

This clonotype was seen ten or more times. J is TRBJ2-5 and V is TRBV30, with unresolved D. The V and J ends lost 1 base and 4 bases respectively, with 4 bases between them. CDR3 length: 11 amino acids. Germline CDR1 and CDR2: GTSNPN and SVGIG (reference sequence). The CDR3 region is CAWSDLETQYF. In nucleotides, the CDR3 is TGTGCCTGGAGTGACCTAGAGACCCAGTACTTC.

This clonotype was found many times. The chain has TRBV6-1 and TRBJ1-2; the match to TRBD1 covers 12 bases. The CDR3 totals 16 residues. Germline loops: CDR1 MNHNS, CDR2 SASEGT. V shed 0 bases, J shed 7 bases, and the junction held 6 bases outside the gene matches. The CDR3, as DNA: TGTGCCAGCAGTGAAGCGATGGGACAGGGGGCCGTTGGCTACACCTTC. It codes for CASSEAMGQGAVGYTF.

The sample holds many counts of this clonotype. The chain combines TRBV5-1 with TRBJ2-1; TRBD1 is a possible D gene (5 bases). The CDR3 has 12 amino acids. Germline values: CDR1 SGHRS, CDR2 YFSETQ. V lost 2 bases and J lost 8, with 8 bases in between. CDR3: CASSFTGHEQFF. In DNA, the CDR3 is TGCGCCAGCAGCTTTACAGGTCATGAGCAGTTCTTC.

The CDR3 nucleotides read TGTGCCAGCAGTTACTCAAGGGGGAACTATGGCTACACCTTC. Translating it yields CASSYSRGNYGYTF. The chain uses TRBV6-6 and TRBJ1-2, with D possibly TRBD1 on 6 matching bases. The germline V gene has CDR1 MNHNY and CDR2 SVGAGI (reference sequence). The CDR3 covers 14 residues. The germline V and J ends were trimmed by 0 bases and 2 bases, with 7 bases remaining between them.

As regards this clonotype: Being one base from a much bigger clone, this may be a read error. CDR3 nucleotide sequence: TGTGCCAGTCTGAGGGACAGGGGGCGGAGGAATGAGCAGTACTTC. Protein: CASLRDRGRRNEQYF. The rearrangement joins TRBV6-2 or TRBV6-3 to TRBJ2-7, with 12 bases that match TRBD1. The CDR3 is 15 residues long. The V gene's germline CDR1 is MNHEY and CDR2 SVGEGT. V trimming: 9 bases; J trimming: 7 bases; junction bases outside the gene matches: 13.

This clonotype was detected ten times or more. The DNA of the CDR3 is TGTGCCAGCACAGACGTAAACATACAAGAGACCCAGTACTTC. It yields the protein CASTDVNIQETQYF. This chain links TRBV28 with TRBJ2-5, with D uncertain. Germline V gene sequence: CDR1 MDHEN, CDR2 SYDVKM. The CDR3 runs 14 residues. V was clipped by 7 bases and J by 2 bases, with 14 bases between them.

Ten or more counts support this clonotype. The chain employs TRBV7-2 and TRBJ1-5; maybe TRBD1 (6 bases). Germline loops: CDR1 SGHTA, CDR2 FQGNSA. The ends were cut back, 1 base at V and 1 base at J, with 17 bases in the middle. The CDR3 spans 18 residues. The CDR3: CASSLVRPGEWSNQPQHF. The CDR3 region has the DNA TGTGCCAGCAGCTTAGTTCGGCCAGGGGAATGGAGCAATCAGCCCCAGCATTTT.

Many counts were recorded for this clonotype. V usage is TRBV15 and J usage is TRBJ2-1, with 13 positions matching TRBD2. The CDR3 is made up of 16 amino acids. V lost 1 base and J lost 10; bases outside the gene matches: 7. From germline, CDR1 is LNHNV and CDR2 YYDKDF (reference sequence). CDR3 sequence: CATSRGGTSGAYEQFF. For the CDR3, the DNA is TGTGCCACCAGCAGAGGTGGGACTAGCGGGGCATACGAGCAGTTCTTC.

This clonotype was counted only a few times. This may be a read error, as it is one base from a much larger clone. V and J are TRBV5-1 and TRBJ1-6; TRBD1 aligns across 7 bases. This CDR3 is built from 14 residues. The germline V gene encodes CDR1 SGHRS and CDR2 YFSETQ. CDR3 amino acids: CASSFDRDRSPPHF. In DNA form, the CDR3 reads TGCGCCAGCAGCTTCGACAGGGATCGTTCACCCCCCCACTTT. Full variable domain (rest looked up from reference TRBV5-1 and TRBJ1-6): KAGVTQTPRYLIKTRGQQVTLSCSPISGHRSVSWYQQTPGQGLQFLFEYFSETQRNKGNFPGRFSGRQFSNSRSEMNVSTLELGDSALYLCASSFDRDRSPPHFGNGTRLTVT.

About this clonotype: A read error is possible here, since a much larger clone lies one base away. The CDR3 DNA sequence: TGTGCCAGCAGCGGGGGGGTGGCTAGCGGGGGCAATGAGCAGTACTTC. This sequence encodes CASSGGVASGGNEQYF. J is TRBJ2-1 and V is TRBV7-2; 10 nucleotides agree with TRBD2. Gene TRBJ2-7 matches the end of the DNA better, so the J call may be wrong. The CDR3 spans 16 residues. From germline, CDR1 is SGHTA and CDR2 FQGNSA.

This clonotype was seen ten or more times. The J gene is TRBJ1-2, the V gene TRBV12-3 or TRBV12-4, with D maybe TRBD1 (5 bases). The CDR3 consists of 13 residues. The ends were cut back, 3 bases at V and 7 bases at J, with 12 bases in the middle. The CDR3 bases are TGTGCCAGCAGTTTCGGCAGGGAGGGTGGCTACACCTTC. Amino acid sequence: CASSFGREGGYTF.

This clonotype has just one count. The chain recombines TRBV12-3 or TRBV12-4 with TRBJ2-7; a possible D gene is TRBD1 (6 bases). The V end lost 5 bases, the J end lost 1 base, and 15 bases lay between the germline ends. CDR3 length equals 15 residues. CDR3 DNA: TGTGCCAGCAGTCGTAAGAGGGGGTTATCCTACGAGCAGTACTTC. Residues: CASSRKRGLSYEQYF.

V and J are TRBV10-2 and TRBJ2-7, with D possibly matching TRBD2 (7 bases). Germline values: CDR1 WSHSY, CDR2 SAAADI. The V end lost 8 bases, the J end lost 2 bases, and 16 bases lay between the germline ends. The CDR3 covers 14 residues. The CDR3 is CASYGGGPTYEQYF. In DNA form, the CDR3 reads TGCGCCAGCTACGGCGGGGGCCCAACCTACGAGCAGTACTTC.

This clonotype was counted ten times or more. The chain combines TRBV6-6 with TRBJ2-5, with 7 bases lining up with TRBD1. The CDR3 is 17 amino acids. Losses at the gene ends were 4 bases for V and 6 bases for J; bases not matched to a gene: 17. The germline V gene has CDR1 MNHNY and CDR2 SVGAGI (reference sequence). The CDR3 reads CASSSNRDSRTLKTQYF. The CDR3 DNA follows: TGTGCCAGCAGTTCGAACCGGGACAGCCGTACATTAAAGACCCAGTACTTC.

This clonotype was observed a handful of times. The chain uses TRBV2 and TRBJ1-3; no firm D call. CDR3 size: 12 residues. Trimming stripped 7 bases from V and 4 bases from J, with 8 bases between. The germline gives CDR1 SNHLY, CDR2 FYNNEI. The CDR3 protein is CASNVLGNTIYF. CDR3 nucleotides: TGTGCCAGCAACGTCCTCGGAAACACCATATATTTT.

In this sample, this clonotype turned up many times. The chain recombines TRBV12-3 or TRBV12-4 with TRBJ1-1, with 8 bases that match TRBD1. The CDR3 has 13 amino acids. J was trimmed by 6 bases and V by 5 bases; bases with no gene match: 5. The CDR3 sequence is CASSDRGRAEAFF. The CDR3 region has the DNA TGTGCCAGCAGTGACAGGGGTCGGGCTGAAGCTTTCTTT.

V is TRBV6-1 and J is TRBJ2-3, with 7 bases lining up with TRBD1. CDR1 and CDR2 from the germline V gene are MNHNS and SASEGT. This CDR3 spans 14 amino acids. Germline trimming cut 7 bases from V and 6 bases from J; bases unmatched to any gene: 10. The CDR3 sequence is CASTGTVASDTQYF. The CDR3 DNA is TGTGCCAGCACGGGGACAGTTGCATCGGATACGCAGTATTTT.

This clonotype showed up many times. This chain links TRBV6-2 or TRBV6-3 with TRBJ1-2; the D is unclear. Trimming took 8 bases from V and 4 from J, leaving 17 bases between them. This CDR3 contains 14 residues. Looked up from germline, CDR1 is MNHEY and CDR2 is SVGEGT. CDR3 nucleotide sequence: TGTGCCAGCCAATCCCTTTCTACCTCCTATGGCTACACCTTC. It is translated as CASQSLSTSYGYTF.